The rows below give T cell receptor beta chains drawn from one sample of a study of T-cell reconstitution after alpha-beta-depleted transplantation in children. TCRdb processed the PCR reads anew with MiXCR; each CDR3 protein has one entry. This sample has fewer than 450,000 distinct CDR3 sequences; roughly 16% occur once, and the top ten carry approximately 44%. Sequences were derived from PBMCs, mostly from graft donor cells, sampled 360 days after TCRalphabeta/CD19-depleted stem cell transplant. The receptors shown here come from a male patient between 2 and 9 years old who had a stem cell transplant for acute lymphoblastic leukemia, so the T cells may come from the graft donor. CDR3s include the opening cysteine and the closing phenylalanine or tryptophan. D genes are given only for firm matches. Clone size is given for some rows only: seen once, a few or many times, or a class if the clone is expanded.

DNA	CDR3	size	V	J	D
TGCAGCGCCACCTATCATACCTACGAGCAGTACTTC	CSATYHTYEQYF	NA	TRBV29-1	TRBJ2-7	NA
TGTGCCAGCAGTTTCGGACAGGGCACCAATGAGCAGTTCTTC	CASSFGQGTNEQFF	NA	TRBV12-3/TRBV12-4	TRBJ2-1	TRBD1
TGTGCCAGCAGCTTAAGGGGGCCGTTGAGCACTGAAGCTTTCTTT	CASSLRGPLSTEAFF	NA	TRBV5-5	TRBJ1-1	TRBD1
TGTGCCAGCAGCTCGCCACCGTATGTCCTAGGTCAGTTCTTC	CASSSPPYVLGQFF	NA	TRBV5-6	TRBJ2-1	NA
TGTGCCAGCAGTTACTCGGGAGGGGATACCGGGGAGCTGTTTTTT	CASSYSGGDTGELFF	few	TRBV6-5	TRBJ2-2	TRBD2
TGTGCCAGCAGTTTAAGCCCGACAGGGAGGGAGCCCCAGCATTTT	CASSLSPTGREPQHF	few	TRBV28	TRBJ1-5	TRBD1
TGTGCCAGCAGTGACGGAGGGGTGGAGACCCAGTACTTC	CASSDGGVETQYF	many	TRBV25-1	TRBJ2-5	NA
TGCGCCAGCAGCCAAGATTGGAATATTTTTGGGGACAATGAGCAGTTCTTC	CASSQDWNIFGDNEQFF	many	TRBV4-3	TRBJ2-1	NA
TGTGCCAGCAAAGGCAGTAACACCGGGGAGCTGTTTTTT	CASKGSNTGELFF	NA	TRBV28	TRBJ2-2	NA
TGTGCCAGCAGCACTACAGGGGGCGGGAGGAACACTGAAGCTTTCTTT	CASSTTGGGRNTEAFF	NA	TRBV7-9	TRBJ1-1	TRBD1
TGTGCCAGCAGTCCCCCGCCCTGGGGGCGTAACACCATATATTTT	CASSPPPWGRNTIYF	NA	TRBV28	TRBJ1-3	NA
TGCGCCAGCAGCTTGGGACAGGAGGAGTATGGGTCGAACACTGAAGCTTTCTTT	CASSLGQEEYGSNTEAFF	few	TRBV5-1	TRBJ1-1	NA
TGTGCCAGCAGCTTGGTGTTTGGGAGGACGACCTACGAGCAGTACTTC	CASSLVFGRTTYEQYF	few	TRBV5-5	TRBJ2-7	NA
TGTGCCAGCAGCCCCGTTGGACAAGAGACCCAGTACTTC	CASSPVGQETQYF	NA	TRBV4-2	TRBJ2-5	NA
TGCGCCAGCAGTGACCCCGTCGGTCCGGGGAGGGGAGATACGCAGTATTTT	CASSDPVGPGRGDTQYF	NA	TRBV10-2	TRBJ2-3	TRBD2
TGTGCCAGCAGTCCACTCGGACTAGCGGGGGGTAGCAGTACAGATACGCAGTATTTT	CASSPLGLAGGSSTDTQYF	many	TRBV27	TRBJ2-3	TRBD2
TGTGCCAGCAGTTACGCCGGGATTCACACAGATACGCAGTATTTT	CASSYAGIHTDTQYF	few	TRBV6-5	TRBJ2-3	NA
TGTGCCAGCAGCTTAGCCCCCAGGGGGCCCACCGGGGAGCTGTTTTTT	CASSLAPRGPTGELFF	few	TRBV7-8	TRBJ2-2	TRBD1
TGCGCCAGCAGCCAAGAAAGGGGGCAATACAATGAGCAGTTCTTC	CASSQERGQYNEQFF	NA	TRBV4-3	TRBJ2-1	TRBD1
TGTGCCAGCAAATCCCTTCTAGCGGGCGCAGATACGCAGTATTTT	CASKSLLAGADTQYF	NA	TRBV7-8	TRBJ2-3	TRBD2
TGTGCCAGCAGCTTAATCACAGGGTACACAGATACGCAGTATTTT	CASSLITGYTDTQYF	NA	TRBV7-2	TRBJ2-3	NA
TGTGCCAGCAGTCGCCCCTTGTTGGCGGGAGCGGTAGATACGCAGTATTTT	CASSRPLLAGAVDTQYF	NA	TRBV2	TRBJ2-3	TRBD2
TGTGCCAGCAGCTTAAGGGCTGCCAATGAGCAGTTCTTC	CASSLRAANEQFF	NA	TRBV7-3	TRBJ2-1	NA
TGTGCCAGCAGCCAAGTGAAGACTAGCCGGGACAATGAGCAGTTCTTC	CASSQVKTSRDNEQFF	NA	TRBV4-2	TRBJ2-1	TRBD2
TGTGCCAGCAGCTTAGGACTAGCGGGAGGTGTGGACGAGCAGTACTTC	CASSLGLAGGVDEQYF	few	TRBV7-2	TRBJ2-7	TRBD2
TGTGCCAGCAGTTTACCACCCTGGGGCATCTCTGGGAATGAGCAGTTCTTC	CASSLPPWGISGNEQFF	NA	TRBV12-3/TRBV12-4	TRBJ2-1	NA
TGTGCCAGCAGCCCAACGACAGGGAGCACAGATACGCAGTATTTT	CASSPTTGSTDTQYF	many	TRBV6-1	TRBJ2-3	TRBD1
TGTGCCAGCAGTCACCATGCGGGAGACACCGGGGAGCTGTTTTTT	CASSHHAGDTGELFF	few	TRBV7-8	TRBJ2-2	TRBD2
TGTGCCAGCAGCTTATCAATGAGGCGGGGGGATTCCAATGAGCAGTTCTTC	CASSLSMRRGDSNEQFF	few	TRBV7-2	TRBJ2-1	TRBD2
TGTGCCAGCAGTCCTCTACAGCGGGAGGGCCTCACAGATACGCAGTATTTT	CASSPLQREGLTDTQYF	NA	TRBV7-9	TRBJ2-3	TRBD2
TGCAGTGCTCCCCCCGCTAGTGGCTCAGATACGCAGTATTTT	CSAPPASGSDTQYF	few	TRBV20-1	TRBJ2-3	NA
TGTGCCAGCAGCAAGGGGGTCTTACTCCACGAGCAGTACTTC	CASSKGVLLHEQYF	NA	TRBV2	TRBJ2-7	NA
TGCAGCGCTTTGGACAGAGCAAACACTGAAGCTTTCTTT	CSALDRANTEAFF	few	TRBV29-1	TRBJ1-1	NA
TGCAGCGTCACCGGGACCTTGGGGCTACGTCGCGAGCAGTACTTC	CSVTGTLGLRREQYF	NA	TRBV29-1	TRBJ2-7	NA
TGCGCCAGCAGCGCCAAGCGGGTCGGGACCCCGGGAGATACGCAGTATTTT	CASSAKRVGTPGDTQYF	few	TRBV5-1	TRBJ2-3	NA
TGTGCCAGCAGTACTGTGGGGACTAGCCCATCCTACGAGCAGTACTTC	CASSTVGTSPSYEQYF	NA	TRBV12-3/TRBV12-4	TRBJ2-7	TRBD2
TGTGCCAGCAGTTACTCGATATCCGGGCAAGAGACCCAGTACTTC	CASSYSISGQETQYF	few	TRBV6-5	TRBJ2-5	NA
TGCGCCAGCAGCTCCAGGGCAACTAATGAAAAACTGTTTTTT	CASSSRATNEKLFF	few	TRBV5-1	TRBJ1-4	NA
TGCAGTGCATATCCCGGGACAGGGACCTACGAGCAGTACTTC	CSAYPGTGTYEQYF	NA	TRBV20-1	TRBJ2-7	TRBD1
TGCAGTGCTAGAAACCGAGGGGATTCACCCCTCCACTTT	CSARNRGDSPLHF	once	TRBV20-1	TRBJ1-6	NA
TGTGCCAGCCCCCACCCTCTCGGGAGGGAAAGCTACGAGCAGTACTTC	CASPHPLGRESYEQYF	NA	TRBV21-1	TRBJ2-7	NA
TGTGCCAGCAGTTACTCGATTGAAATCCATGGGGAGCAGTTCTTC	CASSYSIEIHGEQFF	NA	TRBV6-2/TRBV6-3	TRBJ2-1	NA
TGTGCCAGCAGCACAAAGGGGGCGCCTAACCGCCACGAGCAGTACTTC	CASSTKGAPNRHEQYF	many	TRBV7-9	TRBJ2-7	TRBD1
TGTGCCAGCAGCAACCGGGACCGCTCGACGAACACTGAAGCTTTCTTT	CASSNRDRSTNTEAFF	many	TRBV21-1	TRBJ1-1	NA
TGTGCCAGCAGCTTAGAGACAGGGTTTCACTATGGCTACACCTTC	CASSLETGFHYGYTF	few	TRBV7-2	TRBJ1-2	TRBD1
TGCGCCAGCAGCTTGGGGGTAGCGGGTCCTACGGATACGCAGTATTTT	CASSLGVAGPTDTQYF	few	TRBV5-1	TRBJ2-3	TRBD2